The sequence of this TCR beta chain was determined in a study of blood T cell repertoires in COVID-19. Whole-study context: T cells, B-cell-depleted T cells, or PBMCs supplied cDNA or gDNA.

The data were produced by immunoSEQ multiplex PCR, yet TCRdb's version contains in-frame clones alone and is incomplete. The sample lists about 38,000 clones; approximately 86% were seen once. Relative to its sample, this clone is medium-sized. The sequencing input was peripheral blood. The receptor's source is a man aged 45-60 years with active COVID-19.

The CDR3 DNA sequence: TGTGCCAGCAGTTTGTCATTCCCTCTACGATACAATGAGCAGTTCTTC. Translation: CASSLSFPLRYNEQFF. This chain connects TRBV27 to TRBJ2-1; D not resolved. V was shortened by 3 bases and J by 4 bases, with 16 bases between the two germline ends. The CDR3 is 16 residues long. CDR1 and CDR2 from the germline V gene are MNHEY and SMNVEV (reference sequence).